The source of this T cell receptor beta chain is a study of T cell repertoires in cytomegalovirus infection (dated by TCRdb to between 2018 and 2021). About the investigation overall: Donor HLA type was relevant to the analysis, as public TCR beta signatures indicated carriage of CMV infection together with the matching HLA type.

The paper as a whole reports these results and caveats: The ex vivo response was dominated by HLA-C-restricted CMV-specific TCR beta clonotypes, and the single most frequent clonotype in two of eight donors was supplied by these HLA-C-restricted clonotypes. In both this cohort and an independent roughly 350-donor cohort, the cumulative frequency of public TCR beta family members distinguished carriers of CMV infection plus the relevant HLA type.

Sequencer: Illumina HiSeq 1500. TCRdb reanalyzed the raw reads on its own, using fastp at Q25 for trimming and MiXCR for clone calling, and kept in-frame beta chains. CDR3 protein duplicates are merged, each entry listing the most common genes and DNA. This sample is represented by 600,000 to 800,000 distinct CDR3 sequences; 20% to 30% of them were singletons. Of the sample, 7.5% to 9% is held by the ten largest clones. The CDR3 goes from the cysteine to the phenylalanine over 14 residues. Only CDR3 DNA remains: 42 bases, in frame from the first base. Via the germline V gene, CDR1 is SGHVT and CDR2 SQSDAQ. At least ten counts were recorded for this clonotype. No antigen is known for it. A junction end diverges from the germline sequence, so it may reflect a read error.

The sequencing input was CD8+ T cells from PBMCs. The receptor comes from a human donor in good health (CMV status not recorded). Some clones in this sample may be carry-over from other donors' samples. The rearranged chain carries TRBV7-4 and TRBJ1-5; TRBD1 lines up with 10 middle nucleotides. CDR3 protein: CASTLGDRGNCQHF. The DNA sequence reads TGTGCCAGCACCTTAGGGGACAGGGGAAACTGCCAGCATTTT.